This is a list of T cell receptor beta chains from one sample in a study of long-term antiretroviral therapy in people with HIV. Clones were sequenced by immunoSEQ multiplex PCR, and TCRdb holds only the in-frame ones, with some missing. The table records some 14,000 clones, around 83% of them present only once. The sample here was unsorted PBMCs, taken just before starting antiretroviral therapy. The receptors were sampled from a man aged 35-49 years with HIV. The CDR3 runs from the conserved cysteine through the conserved F or W.

v_gene: TRBV11-2
j_gene: TRBJ2-2
CDR3aa: CASSHTRSTGELFF

v_gene: TRBV2
j_gene: TRBJ2-7
CDR3aa: CASIDRERSSYEQYF

v_gene: TRBV2
j_gene: TRBJ2-7
CDR3aa: CATRARGSSYEQYF

v_gene: TRBV4-2
j_gene: TRBJ2-7
CDR3aa: CASSQEGIPGDEQYF

v_gene: TRBV2
j_gene: TRBJ2-2
CDR3aa: CASSEGNTGELFF

v_gene: TRBV11-2
j_gene: TRBJ2-7
CDR3aa: CASSFGNEQYF

v_gene: TRBV10-3
j_gene: TRBJ1-1
CDR3aa: CAISESGGSNTEAFF

v_gene: TRBV9
j_gene: TRBJ2-1
CDR3aa: CASSVTLAGDNEQFF

v_gene: TRBV9
j_gene: TRBJ1-2
CDR3aa: CASSTTGGYYGYTF

v_gene: TRBV5-8
j_gene: TRBJ2-7
CDR3aa: CASSPRGASVSEQYF

v_gene: TRBV7-9
j_gene: TRBJ2-6
CDR3aa: CASSLVSGANVLTF

v_gene: TRBV4-1
j_gene: TRBJ2-1
CDR3aa: CASSHGLANEQFF

v_gene: TRBV13
j_gene: TRBJ1-1
CDR3aa: CASSLVTRKNTEAFF

v_gene: TRBV6-5
j_gene: TRBJ1-1
CDR3aa: CASSYSSGGALGRAFF

v_gene: TRBV11-2
j_gene: TRBJ2-1
CDR3aa: CASSFGGYNEQFF

v_gene: TRBV6-1
j_gene: TRBJ2-7
CDR3aa: CASSGQDGNYEQYF

v_gene: TRBV27
j_gene: TRBJ2-1
CDR3aa: CASSLIAGYNEQFF

v_gene: TRBV19
j_gene: TRBJ2-2
CDR3aa: CASKRATANTGELFF

v_gene: TRBV7-9
j_gene: TRBJ1-4
CDR3aa: CASSPGTDSAWEKLFF

v_gene: TRBV14
j_gene: TRBJ2-7
CDR3aa: CASSQGAGGGSYEQYF

v_gene: TRBV5-1
j_gene: TRBJ2-3
CDR3aa: CASSLDPLAGATDTQYF

v_gene: TRBV19
j_gene: TRBJ1-2
CDR3aa: CASTTTWGRPYEDGYTF